The 16 T cell receptor beta chains listed next were all sequenced from one sample in a study of blood T cells in healthy people across ages. The authors ran a second PCR of about 7 to 11 cycles using a sample-barcoded 5' primer and a J-beta primer mix. TCRdb re-called the 5' RACE reads with MiXCR, one entry per CDR3 protein. This sample has 920,000 or so distinct CDR3 sequences, with around 45% found just once. Sequences were obtained from blood. The receptors here all came from a woman in her sixties or seventies in good health.

J is TRBJ2-1 and V is TRBV6-1; 8 nucleotides agree with TRBD2. Germline-derived CDR1 and CDR2 are MNHNS and SASEGT. CDR3 length: 17 amino acids. V shed 1 base and J 8 bases; nucleotides not matched to a gene: 13. The CDR3 DNA reads as TGTGCCAGCAGTGAAGTCGGGGCAGCACGGGGGGGCGATGAGCAGTTCTTC. Translating it yields CASSEVGAARGGDEQFF.

DNA of the CDR3: TGTGCCAGCAGCCTTTACCAAGGGGGCTCCTACGAGCAGTACTTC. Translation gives CASSLYQGGSYEQYF. This chain links TRBV12-3 or TRBV12-4 with TRBJ2-7; D may be TRBD1 (6 bases). The CDR3 totals 15 residues. Trimming took off 6 bases at V and 0 bases at J, with 15 bases between the two ends.

CDR3 sequence (DNA): TGTGCCAGCAGGTGGGACAGCTACAATGAGCAGTTCTTC. Translating it yields CASRWDSYNEQFF. The chain links TRBV25-1 to TRBJ2-1, with 7 bases that match TRBD1. The CDR3 is 13 residues long. The germline gives CDR1 MGHDK, CDR2 SYGVNS. The V gene end was trimmed by 6 bases and the J gene end by 3 bases; junction bases not matched to a gene: 2. The variable domain in full, completed from reference TRBV25-1 and TRBJ2-1, reads EADIYQTPRYLVIGTGKKITLECSQTMGHDKMYWYQQDPGMELHLIHYSYGVNSTEKGDLSSESTVSRIRTEHFPLTLESARPSHTSQYLCASRWDSYNEQFFGPGTRLTVL.

The V gene is TRBV4-2, the J gene TRBJ2-2; TRBD1 matches 8 bases. The CDR3 loop spans 15 amino acids. Per the germline V gene, CDR1 is LGHNA and CDR2 is YNFKEQ. V was pared by 6 bases and J by 7 bases, with 10 bases of the junction left unmatched. The CDR3 region has the DNA TGTGCCAGCAGTCTGAACGACAGGGGAGACGGGGAGCTGTTTTTT. It specifies CASSLNDRGDGELFF.

The chain is built from TRBV20-1 and TRBJ2-7; D gene unclear. The V gene lost 4 bases and the J gene lost 4 bases, with 14 bases spanning the gap. The germline CDR1 and CDR2 sequences are DFQATT and SNEGSKA (reference sequence). The CDR3 spans 13 residues. The CDR3 nucleotides are TGCAGTGCTAATTCTCCAGCGTGGTACGAGCAGTACTTC. Translation gives CSANSPAWYEQYF.

Of note for this clonotype: The junction and the germline gene differ at one end; a read error may be behind it. The chain couples TRBV11-2 to TRBJ2-1; D gene uncertain. The CDR3 is made up of 14 amino acids. Germline loops: CDR1 SGHAT, CDR2 FQNNGV. The CDR3 DNA reads as TGTGCCAGCACCTTAACCGGATCCTACAATGAGCAGTTCTTC. Protein sequence: CASTLTGSYNEQFF.

The rearrangement joins TRBV28 to TRBJ1-1; 8 nucleotides match TRBD1. The germline gives CDR1 MDHEN, CDR2 SYDVKM. CDR3 length equals 16 residues. V lost 2 bases to trimming and J lost 3 bases; unmatched junction nucleotides: 8. The CDR3 loop is CASSLRTGRGYTEAFF. The CDR3, as DNA: TGTGCCAGCAGTTTACGGACAGGGCGAGGATACACTGAAGCTTTCTTT.

This clonotype was picked up a small number of times. The chain joins TRBV11-1 to TRBJ2-3; the D gene is possibly TRBD2 (5 bases). The CDR3 is 15 amino acids. Germline CDR1 and CDR2: SGHAT and FQDESV (reference sequence). Trimming pared 0 bases from V and 1 base from J, leaving 8 bases between. The CDR3 protein is CASSLARTGTDTQYF. CDR3 DNA: TGTGCCAGCAGCTTAGCTAGGACTGGCACAGATACGCAGTATTTT.

On this clonotype: Mismatch with germline at one junction end may stem from a read error. This chain connects TRBV4-1 to TRBJ1-2; no clear D. This CDR3 contains 14 residues. The germline V gene has CDR1 MGHRA and CDR2 YSYEKL. CDR3 in DNA: TGCGCCAGCGGCCAAGACCCCGGTCCCTATGGCTACACCTTC. Residues: CASGQDPGPYGYTF.

Only a few counts were recorded for this clonotype. The chain is built from TRBV10-3 and TRBJ2-7; 12 bases line up with TRBD1. Trimming at V came to 7 bases and at J to 2 bases, leaving 9 bases not matched to a gene. This CDR3 is built from 16 residues. CDR1 is ENHRY, CDR2 SYGVKD, per germline. The CDR3 region has the DNA TGTGCCATCACCCCAGGGGGGGACAGGGGGCCCTACGAGCAGTACTTC. It translates to CAITPGGDRGPYEQYF.

In its sample, this clonotype was seen a few times. The rearrangement links TRBV12-5 to TRBJ2-3; D tentatively fits TRBD1 or TRBD2 (6 bases each). V dropped 0 bases and J dropped 3 bases, with 13 bases sitting between them. The germline V gene encodes CDR1 LGHNT and CDR2 FRNRAP. The CDR3 has 16 residues. As DNA, the CDR3 is TGTGCTAGTGGTTTGGTATTCGGGGGCAGAACAGATACGCAGTATTTT. Its protein is CASGLVFGGRTDTQYF.

The V and J genes are TRBV7-2 and TRBJ2-5; TRBD2 agrees at 7 bases. Trimming cost V 0 bases and J 2 bases; bases outside gene matches: 6. This CDR3 contains 16 residues. Germline CDR1 is SGHTA and CDR2 is FQGNSA. This chain's CDR3 is CASSLAGTSAQETQYF. CDR3 sequence (DNA): TGTGCCAGCAGCTTAGCGGGCACTAGCGCACAAGAGACCCAGTACTTC.

The chain recombines TRBV29-1 with TRBJ2-5; 12 nucleotides align to TRBD1. Per the germline V gene, CDR1 is SQVTM and CDR2 is ANQGSEA. Unmatched junction bases numbered 5, after V lost 7 bases and J lost 8 bases. This CDR3 spans 12 amino acids. CDR3 sequence: CSGGDRGLTQYF. CDR3 nucleotides: TGCAGCGGCGGGGACAGGGGGCTTACCCAGTACTTC.

The chain combines TRBV6-1 with TRBJ2-4; 11 nucleotides align to TRBD1. Trimming at V came to 5 bases and at J to 9 bases, leaving 12 bases not matched to a gene. This CDR3 is built from 16 residues. The germline V gene has CDR1 MNHNS and CDR2 SASEGT. This CDR3 reads CASSRTGGEVGVIQYF. The CDR3 DNA is TGTGCCAGCAGTCGGACAGGGGGCGAAGTAGGGGTCATTCAGTACTTC.

CDR3 bases: TGTGCCAGCATGGGAGAGGGGTGGAACACTGAAGCTTTCTTT. Its translation is CASMGEGWNTEAFF. This chain uses TRBV28 with TRBJ1-1, with D tentatively TRBD1 (5 bases). Trimming stripped 7 bases from V and 1 base from J, with 13 bases between. The length of the CDR3 is 14 residues. Germline loops: CDR1 MDHEN, CDR2 SYDVKM.

This clonotype was observed a handful of times. The rearrangement uses TRBV27 and TRBJ1-5; D is undetermined. This CDR3 is 15 amino acids long. Germline CDR1 reads MNHEY; CDR2 reads SMNVEV (reference sequence). V lost 7 bases and J lost 1, with 14 bases in between. In DNA form, the CDR3 reads TGTGCCAGCACCCTATACCCAGGAAGCAATCAGCCCCAGCATTTT. It translates to CASTLYPGSNQPQHF.